This TCR beta chain stems from a study of T cell repertoires in cytomegalovirus infection (dated by TCRdb to the late 2010s). Concerning the study at large: Because public TCR beta signatures pointed to carriage of CMV infection together with the matching HLA type, the HLA type of each donor mattered for the analysis.

This clonotype occurred a few times. Its antigen has not been determined. Qualities for individual bases were not recorded, and no much larger clone is one base off. There are 12 amino acids in the CDR3, from cysteine to phenylalanine inclusive. The only DNA kept is the CDR3, 36 bases in frame from the first base. Looking up the germline V gene yields CDR1 MDHEN and CDR2 SYDVKM. V is pared back by 6 bases and J by 7 bases, with 9 bases lying between the germline termini. The sequencer was an Illumina HiSeq 1500. The public sequencing data were trimmed at Q25 with fastp and processed into clonotypes with MiXCR by TCRdb, which kept only in-frame beta chains. Rows merge per CDR3 protein into single entries with the most common DNA and genes. The sample yields fewer than 250,000 distinct CDR3 sequences; about 20% were counted once. Around a sixth of the sample rests with the top ten. The study at large found these results: In the ex vivo response, HLA-C-restricted CMV-specific TCR beta clonotypes were dominant, and in two of eight donors the single most frequent clonotype came from this HLA-C-restricted group. Cumulative frequency of public TCR beta family members discriminated carriers of CMV infection plus the relevant HLA type in this cohort and an independent 352-donor cohort.

The receptor comes from a human donor in good health (CMV status not recorded). Some clones in this sample may be carry-over from other donors' samples. Source material: CD8+ T cells from PBMCs. The rearranged segments are TRBV28 and TRBJ1-4, with the D segment identity uncertain. The CDR3 amino acid sequence is: CASRSLGEKLFF. The base sequence is TGTGCCAGCAGGAGTCTGGGTGAAAAACTGTTTTTT.